This entry is about one TCR beta chain. V was pared by 4 bases and J by 10 bases, with 11 bases between. Germline V CDR1 and CDR2: SQVTM, ANQGSEA. There are 11 residues in the CDR3. The data were obtained in a study of cytomegalovirus exposure and HLA in healthy donors. Study summary: The study placed about four fifths of its approximately 400 genotyped donors in the Caucasian-associated ancestry cluster.

PCR used 60 Vbeta primers and 13 Jbeta primers. Here immunoSEQ multiplex PCR was the method, and the copy in TCRdb shows in-frame clones only, minus some. In the table there are about 140,000 clones, around four fifths of which are singletons. The sequence was obtained from a woman aged 40-49 years in good health and CMV-seronegative. The sequenced sample consisted of PBMCs. The V call is TRBV29-1, the J call TRBJ2-1; D gene unclear. This CDR3 is CSVGIAVEQFF. As DNA, the CDR3 is TGCAGCGTTGGGATAGCTGTGGAGCAGTTCTTC.